This T cell receptor (beta chain) was documented in a study of cytomegalovirus exposure and HLA in healthy donors (dated by TCRdb to the late 2010s). For context, the study as a whole: A later analysis indicated that the 110 or so validation repertoires were generated on the platform also employed for the 700 or so repertoires of the first cohort. To predict cytomegalovirus infection status, the study combined high-throughput TCR immunosequencing, statistical association of individual TCRs with disease status, and machine learning. Besides the first cohort of 550 to 750 subjects, a separate validation cohort made up of 90 to 150 different subjects was used. The study aimed to test whether cataloging public T cell receptors could reveal signatures of past pathogen exposure.

To prepare the library, the immunoSEQ multiplex PCR assay was applied. The authors' pipeline ran thus. A statistical classification framework was built for diagnosing cytomegalovirus status from the catalog of TCR beta chain sequences. Held by TCRdb, this immuneACCESS table contains in-frame sequences only and omits some clones. Under half of the omission traces to an unresolved V gene where checked; the cause of the rest is unknown. D and trimming come from the DNA, and the V and J calls and clone size come from that table. This sample is represented by about 260,000 clones; about 92% of them were singletons. The ten top clones hold around 3.1% of the sample. What the authors observed across the whole study: The study gave a list of about 160 TCR beta chains associated with cytomegalovirus. Most TCR sequences were observed very rarely across donors, whereas some public TCRs were present in many individuals. Three of the identified cytomegalovirus-associated TCR beta chains were confirmed in vitro to be specific for cytomegalovirus antigens. All 120 or so repertoires were used to score co-occurrence in the validation cohort in a later analysis, because that analysis had no HLA typing for the cohort. In a later analysis, TCRs clustered in the first cohort were found to also tend to co-occur in the 110 or so validation repertoires, with 90% to 95% of cluster scores above 0. The authors suggested that the approach could potentially be generalized to other disease states and immunological phenotypes. Cytomegalovirus status was reported to be diagnosed by the classifier with high specificity and sensitivity in both the original and validation cohorts.

Comments on this clone: Its antigen is not yet known. Base qualities are missing; no much larger clone stands one base away.

Separate from the approximately 670-subject first cohort, the validation cohort of roughly 120 subjects was the group to which the donors belonged. Per the germline V gene, SGHDT is the CDR1 and YYEEEE is the CDR2. Trimming costs V 3 bases and J 7 bases, and their ends lie 13 bases apart. Including cysteine and phenylalanine, the CDR3 has 13 amino acids. CDR3 DNA is the only sequence kept; it has 39 bases, read in frame from the first base. The chain couples TRBV5-6 to TRBJ1-2; no D gene can be assigned with confidence. The material sequenced was PBMCs. This sequence was found in a woman in her twenties or thirties in good health and CMV-seronegative. CDR3 region: CASSWSYFGGYTF. The sequence in DNA is TGTGCCAGCAGCTGGTCCTATTTCGGTGGCTACACCTTC.